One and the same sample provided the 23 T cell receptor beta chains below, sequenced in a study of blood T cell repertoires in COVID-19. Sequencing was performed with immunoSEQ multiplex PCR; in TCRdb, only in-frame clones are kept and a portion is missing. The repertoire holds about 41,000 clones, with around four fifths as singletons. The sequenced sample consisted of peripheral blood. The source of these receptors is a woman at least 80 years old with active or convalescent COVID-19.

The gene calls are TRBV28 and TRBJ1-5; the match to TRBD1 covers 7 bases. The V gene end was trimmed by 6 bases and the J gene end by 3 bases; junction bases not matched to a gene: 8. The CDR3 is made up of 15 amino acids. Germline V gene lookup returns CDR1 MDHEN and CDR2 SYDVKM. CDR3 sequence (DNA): TGTGCCAGCAGCGGGCGGGACAGCCTCAATCAGCCCCAGCATTTT. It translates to CASSGRDSLNQPQHF.

CDR3 DNA: TGTGCCAGCAGTGTTCAGGGCCAAACCGGGGAGCTGTTTTTT. As protein: CASSVQGQTGELFF. The chain joins TRBV2 to TRBJ2-2; possibly TRBD1 for D (5 bases). Per the germline V gene, CDR1 is SNHLY and CDR2 is FYNNEI. The V end was cut by 4 bases, the J end by 5 bases, with 11 bases between. The CDR3 has 14 residues.

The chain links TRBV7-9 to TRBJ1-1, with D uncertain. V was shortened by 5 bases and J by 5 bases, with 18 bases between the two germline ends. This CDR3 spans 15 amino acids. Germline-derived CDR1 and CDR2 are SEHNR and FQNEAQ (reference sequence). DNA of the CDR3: TGTGCCAGCAGCAGAGCCCAGTTCGGGGTTACTGAAGCTTTCTTT. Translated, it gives CASSRAQFGVTEAFF.

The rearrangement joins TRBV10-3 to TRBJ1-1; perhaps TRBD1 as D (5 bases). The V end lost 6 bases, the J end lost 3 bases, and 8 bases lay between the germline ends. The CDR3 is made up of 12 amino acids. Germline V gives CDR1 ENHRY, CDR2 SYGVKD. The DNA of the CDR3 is TGTGCCATCAGCGAAGGGGACACTGAAGCTTTCTTT. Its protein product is CAISEGDTEAFF.

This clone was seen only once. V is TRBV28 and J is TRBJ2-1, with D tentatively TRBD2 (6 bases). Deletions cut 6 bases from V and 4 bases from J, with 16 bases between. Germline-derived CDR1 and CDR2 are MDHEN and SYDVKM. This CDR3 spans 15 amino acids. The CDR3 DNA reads TGTGCCAGCAGCTCCGCGACGGGAGCTTACAATGAGCAGTTCTTC. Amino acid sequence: CASSSATGAYNEQFF.

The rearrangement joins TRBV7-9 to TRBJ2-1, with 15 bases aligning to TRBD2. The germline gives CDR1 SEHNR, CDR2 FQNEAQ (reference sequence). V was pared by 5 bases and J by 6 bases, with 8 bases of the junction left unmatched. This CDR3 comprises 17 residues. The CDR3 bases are TGTGCCAGCAGCACGAGACTGGGACTAGCGGGAGGCAATGAGCAGTTCTTC. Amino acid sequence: CASSTRLGLAGGNEQFF.

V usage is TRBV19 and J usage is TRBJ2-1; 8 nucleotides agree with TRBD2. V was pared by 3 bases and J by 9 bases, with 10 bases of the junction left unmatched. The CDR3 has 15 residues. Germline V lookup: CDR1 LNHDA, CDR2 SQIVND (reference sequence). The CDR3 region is CASSMLAGGAAEQFF. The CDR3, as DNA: TGTGCCAGTAGTATGCTCGCGGGAGGAGCGGCTGAGCAGTTCTTC.

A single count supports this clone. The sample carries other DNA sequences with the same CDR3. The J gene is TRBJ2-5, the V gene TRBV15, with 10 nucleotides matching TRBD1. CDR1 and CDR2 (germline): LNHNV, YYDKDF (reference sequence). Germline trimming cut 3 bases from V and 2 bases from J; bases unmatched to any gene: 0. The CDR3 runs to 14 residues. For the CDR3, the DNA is TGTGCCACCAGCAGGGACAGGGGGCAAGAGACCCAGTACTTC. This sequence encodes CATSRDRGQETQYF.

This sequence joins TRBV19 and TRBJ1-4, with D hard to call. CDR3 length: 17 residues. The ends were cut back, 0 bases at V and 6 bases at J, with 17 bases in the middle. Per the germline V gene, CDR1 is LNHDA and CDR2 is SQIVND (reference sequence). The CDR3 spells CASSIDRGRRLDEKLFF. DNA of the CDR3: TGTGCCAGTAGTATAGATCGAGGGCGTCGTTTGGATGAAAAACTGTTTTTT.

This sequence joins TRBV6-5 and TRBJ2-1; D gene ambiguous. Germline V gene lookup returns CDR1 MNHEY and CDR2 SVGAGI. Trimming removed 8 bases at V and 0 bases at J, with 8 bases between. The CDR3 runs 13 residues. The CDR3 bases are TGTGCCAGCTTGCGGTCCTCCTACAATGAGCAGTTCTTC. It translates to CASLRSSYNEQFF.

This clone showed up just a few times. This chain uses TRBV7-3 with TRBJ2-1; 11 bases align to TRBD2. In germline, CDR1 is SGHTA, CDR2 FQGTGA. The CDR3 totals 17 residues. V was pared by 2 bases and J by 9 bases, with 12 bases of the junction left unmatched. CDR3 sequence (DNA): TGTGCCAGCAGCTTACGGGGGGATATTAGCGGGAGGGTTGAGCAGTTCTTC. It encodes CASSLRGDISGRVEQFF.

CDR3: CASSRRGLYTDTQYF. The CDR3 nucleotides are TGCGCCAGCAGTCGCAGGGGGCTGTATACAGATACGCAGTATTTT. This sequence joins TRBV4-1 and TRBJ2-3; 8 bases line up with TRBD1. Germline V lookup: CDR1 MGHRA, CDR2 YSYEKL. The junction had 8 bases not matched to a gene; V was cut back by 6 bases and J by 3 bases. The CDR3 extends over 15 amino acids.

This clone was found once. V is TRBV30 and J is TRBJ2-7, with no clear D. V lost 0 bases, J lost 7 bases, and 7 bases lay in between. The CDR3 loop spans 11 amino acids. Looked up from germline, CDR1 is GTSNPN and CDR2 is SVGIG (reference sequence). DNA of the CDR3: TGTGCCTGGAGTGTTTCTCTAGAGCAGTACTTC. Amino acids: CAWSVSLEQYF.

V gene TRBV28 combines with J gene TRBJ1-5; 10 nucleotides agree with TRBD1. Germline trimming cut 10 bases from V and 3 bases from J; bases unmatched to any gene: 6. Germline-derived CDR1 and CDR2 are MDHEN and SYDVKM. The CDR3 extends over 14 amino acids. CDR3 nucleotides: TGTGCCACCCGACAGGGGGCTACCAATCAGCCCCAGCATTTT. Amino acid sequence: CATRQGATNQPQHF.

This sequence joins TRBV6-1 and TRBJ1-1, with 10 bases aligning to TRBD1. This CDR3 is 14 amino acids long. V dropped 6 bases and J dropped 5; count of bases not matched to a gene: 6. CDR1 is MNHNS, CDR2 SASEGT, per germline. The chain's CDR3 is CASSRDRGGTEAFF. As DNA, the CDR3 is TGTGCCAGCAGCCGGGACAGGGGTGGAACTGAAGCTTTCTTT.

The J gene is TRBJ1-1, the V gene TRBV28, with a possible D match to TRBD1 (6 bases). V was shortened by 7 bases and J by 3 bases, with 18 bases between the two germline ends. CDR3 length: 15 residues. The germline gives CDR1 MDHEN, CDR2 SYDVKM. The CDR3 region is CASNNPLGAHTEAFF. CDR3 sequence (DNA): TGTGCCAGCAACAATCCCCTGGGGGCCCACACTGAAGCTTTCTTT.

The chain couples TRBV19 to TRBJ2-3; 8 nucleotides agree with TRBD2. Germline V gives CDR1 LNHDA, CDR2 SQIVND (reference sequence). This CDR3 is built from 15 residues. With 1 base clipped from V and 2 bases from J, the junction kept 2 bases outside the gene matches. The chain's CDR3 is CASSIVAGYTDTQYF. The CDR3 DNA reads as TGTGCCAGTAGTATAGTAGCGGGGTACACAGATACGCAGTATTTT.

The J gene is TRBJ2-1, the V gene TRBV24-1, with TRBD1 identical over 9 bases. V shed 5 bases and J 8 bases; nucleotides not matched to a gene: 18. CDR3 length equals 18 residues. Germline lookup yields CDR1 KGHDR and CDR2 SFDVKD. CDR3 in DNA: TGTGCCACCAGTGGGACCCCGGGACAGGGTACAGGCTCGGATGAGCAGTTCTTC. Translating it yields CATSGTPGQGTGSDEQFF.

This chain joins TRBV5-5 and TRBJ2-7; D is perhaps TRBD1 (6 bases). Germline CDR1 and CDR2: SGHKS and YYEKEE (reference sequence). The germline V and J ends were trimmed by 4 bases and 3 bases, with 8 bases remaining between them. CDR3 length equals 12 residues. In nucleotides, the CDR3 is TGTGCCAGCAGCCAGGACAGCTACGAGCAGTACTTC. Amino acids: CASSQDSYEQYF. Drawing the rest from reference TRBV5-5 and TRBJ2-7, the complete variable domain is DAGVTQSPTHLIKTRGQQVTLRCSPISGHKSVSWYQQVLGQGPQFIFQYYEKEERGRGNFPDRFSARQFPNYSSELNVNALLLGDSALYLCASSQDSYEQYFGPGTRLTVT.

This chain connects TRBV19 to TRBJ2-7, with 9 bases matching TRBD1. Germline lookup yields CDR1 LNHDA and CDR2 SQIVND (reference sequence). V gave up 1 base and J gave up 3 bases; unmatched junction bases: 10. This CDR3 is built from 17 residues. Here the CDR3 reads CASSIGLAGTGSYEQYF. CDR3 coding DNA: TGTGCCAGTAGTATAGGATTGGCCGGGACAGGGAGCTACGAGCAGTACTTC.

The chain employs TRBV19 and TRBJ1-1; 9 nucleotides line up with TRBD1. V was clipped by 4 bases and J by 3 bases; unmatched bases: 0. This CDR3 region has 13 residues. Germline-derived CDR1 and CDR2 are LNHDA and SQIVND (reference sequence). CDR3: CASSRDRDTEAFF. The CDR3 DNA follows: TGTGCCAGTAGTAGGGACAGGGACACTGAAGCTTTCTTT.

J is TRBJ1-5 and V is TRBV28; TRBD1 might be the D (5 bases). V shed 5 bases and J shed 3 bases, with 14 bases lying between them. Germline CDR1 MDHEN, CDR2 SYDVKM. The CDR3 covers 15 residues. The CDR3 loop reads CASSTTRQPNQPQHF. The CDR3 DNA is TGTGCCAGCAGTACAACCCGACAGCCCAATCAGCCCCAGCATTTT.

This CDR3 is CASSPPRNEQFF. The CDR3 bases are TGTGCCAGCAGCCCCCCTAGGAATGAGCAGTTCTTC. V is TRBV7-8 and J is TRBJ2-1; no clear D. Trimming removed 5 bases at V and 7 bases at J, with 9 bases between. The CDR3 consists of 12 residues. Germline V gene data show CDR1 as SGHVS and CDR2 as FQNEAQ.